The sequence of this TCR beta chain was determined in a study of T cell repertoires in cytomegalovirus infection (dated by TCRdb to about 2019). In the study overall: Donor HLA type was relevant to the analysis, because carriage of CMV infection together with the matching HLA type was indicated by public TCR beta signatures.

As regards this clonotype: It lacks a known antigen. Per-base quality was not reported, and no clone a single base away is much larger than it.

Reading the germline V gene (reference sequence) gives CDR1 SGHKS and CDR2 YYEKEE. Inclusive of the bounding cysteine and phenylalanine, the CDR3 is 13 residues long. The only DNA kept is the CDR3, 39 bases in frame from the first base. V is pruned by 7 bases and J by 3 bases, leaving 6 bases of the junction without a gene match. TCRdb records Illumina HiSeq 1500 as the sequencer. The public reads were reanalyzed by TCRdb: fastp trimming at Q25, MiXCR alignment, in-frame beta chains only. Rows are combined by CDR3 protein, so each entry shows the most common genes and DNA. This sample holds 400,000 or so distinct CDR3 sequences; roughly 18% were observed only once. The top ten hold about 10% of the sample. Results the study describes overall, beyond this receptor: The ex vivo response was dominated by HLA-C-restricted CMV-specific TCR beta clonotypes, which also provided the single most frequent clonotype in two of eight donors. In both this cohort and an independent roughly 350-donor cohort, the cumulative frequency of public TCR beta family members distinguished carriers of CMV infection plus the relevant HLA type.

This clonotype was obtained from a human donor in good health (CMV status not recorded). Some clones in this sample may be carry-over from other donors' samples. Input material: PBMCs. The rearranged chain carries TRBV5-5 and TRBJ2-7; 8 of the junction bases match TRBD2. At the DNA level, the sequence is TGTGCCAGCGGGGTAGCGGGGAGCTACGAGCAGTACTTC. Its protein product is CASGVAGSYEQYF. When the CDR3 is completed using the reference TRBV5-5 and TRBJ2-7 genes on either side, the full variable domain is DAGVTQSPTHLIKTRGQQVTLRCSPISGHKSVSWYQQVLGQGPQFIFQYYEKEERGRGNFPDRFSARQFPNYSSELNVNALLLGDSALYLCASGVAGSYEQYFGPGTRLTVT.